One and the same sample provided the 15 T cell receptor beta chains below, sequenced in a study of T cell changes during pregnancy in multiple sclerosis. Clones were sequenced by immunoSEQ multiplex PCR, and TCRdb holds only the in-frame ones, with some missing. The data contain 60,000 to 65,000 clones, around 92% of them singletons. The sample consisted of peripheral blood, taken in the first trimester of pregnancy. These receptors all stem from a female donor with multiple sclerosis, enrolled in a pregnancy study.

This chain links TRBV6-5 with TRBJ2-7; 8 positions match TRBD1. Germline assignment: CDR1 MNHEY and CDR2 SVGAGI. The length of the CDR3 is 15 residues. V was pared by 0 bases and J by 5 bases, with 6 bases of the junction left unmatched. The CDR3 DNA reads as TGTGCCAGCAGTTACTCGGGACAGGAGAGGGACGAGCAGTACTTC. The encoded protein is CASSYSGQERDEQYF.

The chain uses TRBV5-1 and TRBJ1-2; 7 positions match TRBD1. Germline V gene lookup returns CDR1 SGHRS and CDR2 YFSETQ. V lost 3 bases, J lost 4 bases, and 9 bases stayed unmatched. This CDR3 contains 15 residues. CDR3 DNA sequence: TGCGCCAGCAGCTCATCTACCGGGACAGTCTATGGCTACACCTTC. Its translation is CASSSSTGTVYGYTF.

V is TRBV4-1 and J is TRBJ1-4, with D uncertain. The CDR3 extends over 12 amino acids. The germline CDR1 and CDR2 sequences are MGHRA and YSYEKL. V lost 4 bases and J 10 bases, leaving 10 bases between the germline ends. CDR3 residues: CASSPHLGKLFF. CDR3 DNA sequence: TGCGCCAGCAGCCCCCACCTCGGAAAACTGTTTTTT.

This clone was found once. The J gene is TRBJ2-7, the V gene TRBV19, with TRBD1 identical over 9 bases. There are 13 residues in the CDR3. V was pared by 9 bases and J by 5 bases, with 8 bases of the junction left unmatched. Germline CDR1 LNHDA, CDR2 SQIVND (reference sequence). This chain's CDR3 is CASQDRGVNEQYF. The CDR3 DNA follows: TGTGCCAGCCAGGACAGGGGTGTAAACGAGCAGTACTTC.

The chain uses TRBV19 and TRBJ1-2; 7 nucleotides match TRBD1. Germline V gene data show CDR1 as LNHDA and CDR2 as SQIVND (reference sequence). V dropped 0 bases and J dropped 2; count of bases not matched to a gene: 3. The CDR3 has 15 amino acids. The CDR3, as DNA: TGTGCCAGTAGTATAGAGGGACAGCCGAACTATGGCTACACCTTC. It is translated as CASSIEGQPNYGYTF.

The chain combines TRBV4-2 with TRBJ2-7; possibly TRBD2 for D (7 bases). The V gene lost 4 bases and the J gene lost 1 base, with 17 bases spanning the gap. The CDR3 totals 16 residues. Germline CDR1 LGHNA, CDR2 YNFKEQ. In nucleotides, the CDR3 is TGTGCCAGCAGCCCTGGGGGCGGGAGCGAATCCTACGAGCAGTACTTC. Translating gives CASSPGGGSESYEQYF.

This sequence joins TRBV28 and TRBJ2-5, with TRBD1 matching over 10 bases. Germline CDR1 and CDR2: MDHEN and SYDVKM. The CDR3 contains 15 residues. V lost 1 base to trimming and J lost 5 bases; unmatched junction nucleotides: 4. Here the CDR3 reads CASSLSGQGWETQYF. The CDR3, as DNA: TGTGCCAGCAGTTTATCGGGACAGGGGTGGGAGACCCAGTACTTC.

J is TRBJ1-1 and V is TRBV6-5; weak D call: TRBD1 (5 bases). CDR1 is MNHEY and CDR2 is SVGAGI in the germline V gene. Trimming took 8 bases from V and 8 from J, leaving 12 bases between them. The CDR3 extends over 11 amino acids. This CDR3 reads CASGGRREAFF. The DNA of the CDR3 is TGTGCCAGCGGGGGGAGGCGGGAAGCTTTCTTT.

The chain combines TRBV5-1 with TRBJ2-7; 11 nucleotides align to TRBD2. Germline-derived CDR1 and CDR2 are SGHRS and YFSETQ. The CDR3 length is 18 residues. Unmatched junction bases numbered 12, after V lost 1 base and J lost 3 bases. CDR3 protein: CASSLKHPRTSGRYEQYF. The DNA of the CDR3 is TGCGCCAGCAGCTTGAAACACCCCAGGACTAGCGGGCGCTACGAGCAGTACTTC.

This clone was counted once. CDR3 region: CSVVADSYEQYF. The CDR3 coding sequence is TGCAGCGTTGTGGCCGACTCCTACGAGCAGTACTTC. This rearrangement joins TRBV29-1 to TRBJ2-7; no definite D call. This CDR3 region has 12 residues. V lost 4 bases and J lost 0, with 7 bases in between. Germline values: CDR1 SQVTM, CDR2 ANQGSEA.

The CDR3: CASSLDTTSEAFF. The CDR3 DNA is TGTGCCAGCAGCTTAGATACGACATCTGAAGCTTTCTTT. The rearrangement links TRBV11-3 to TRBJ1-1, with unresolved D. The V end was cut by 0 bases, the J end by 6 bases, with 8 bases between. The CDR3 has 13 residues. Germline V CDR1 and CDR2: SGHNT, YENEEA.

The CDR3 coding sequence is TGTGCCAGCAGCCTACAGGACAGGTTCGGTCAGCCCCAGCATTTT. This sequence encodes CASSLQDRFGQPQHF. The chain has TRBV7-2 and TRBJ1-5; the match to TRBD1 covers 7 bases. V was pared by 5 bases and J by 6 bases, with 10 bases of the junction left unmatched. The CDR3 runs 15 residues. Germline lookup yields CDR1 SGHTA and CDR2 FQGNSA.

J is TRBJ1-2 and V is TRBV6-6; D gene ambiguous. The CDR3 length is 11 residues. The germline gives CDR1 MNHNY, CDR2 SVGAGI (reference sequence). With 7 bases removed from V and 5 bases from J, the gap between germline ends came to 8 bases. The CDR3 nucleotides are TGTGCCAGCACCCAGGATTATGGCTACACCTTC. This encodes CASTQDYGYTF.

V and J are TRBV5-4 and TRBJ2-2; 8 positions agree with TRBD1. Germline values: CDR1 SGHNT, CDR2 YYREEE (reference sequence). The CDR3 length is 19 residues. Trimming at V came to 0 bases and at J to 4 bases, leaving 14 bases not matched to a gene. The DNA for the CDR3 is TGTGCCAGCAGCTTGGCCCACCGTCAGGACAGGGTGGGCACCGGGGAGCTGTTTTTT. Protein: CASSLAHRQDRVGTGELFF. Combining the CDR3 with reference TRBV5-4 and TRBJ2-2 gives the whole variable domain ETGVTQSPTHLIKTRGQQVTLRCSSQSGHNTVSWYQQALGQGPQFIFQYYREEENGRGNFPPRFSGLQFPNYSSELNVNALELDDSALYLCASSLAHRQDRVGTGELFFGEGSRLTVL.

V gene TRBV9 combines with J gene TRBJ2-1; 9 bases map to TRBD2. CDR1 and CDR2 (germline): SGDLS, YYNGEE. V shed 0 bases and J 5 bases; nucleotides not matched to a gene: 3. This CDR3 comprises 15 residues. DNA of the CDR3: TGTGCCAGCAGCGTAGCGGCTAGCGGGAACAATGAGCAGTTCTTC. Encoded protein: CASSVAASGNNEQFF.